The 30 T cell receptor beta chains reported below all come from one sample, sequenced in a study of shared clonotypes between healthy human individuals. Naivety among CD8 cells was defined by CD45RO negativity and positive CCR7 selection, thereby excluding terminally differentiated effector memory CD45RA+ cells. Method: immunoSEQ multiplex PCR; TCRdb's copy keeps in-frame clones and lacks some. The table shows more than 2 million clones, with around 93% occurring only once. The specimen was naive CD8+ T cells from PBMCs. These receptors originate from a man aged 18 to 35 in good health. Some clones in this sample may be carry-over from other donors' samples.

This chain joins TRBV7-9 and TRBJ2-7, with TRBD2 identical over 12 bases. J gave up 6 bases and V 11 bases, and 11 bases lay outside the gene matches. This CDR3 is 14 amino acids long. Germline V gives CDR1 SEHNR, CDR2 FQNEAQ (reference sequence). CDR3 nucleotides: TGTGCCGGAGGGCAGACTAGCGGGAGACCCGAGCAGTACTTC. Translated, it gives CAGGQTSGRPEQYF.

In its sample, this clone was seen a few times. The chain is built from TRBV28 and TRBJ1-5; 9 bases are a match to TRBD1. The germline V gene has CDR1 MDHEN and CDR2 SYDVKM. CDR3 length equals 17 residues. Trimming at V came to 0 bases and at J to 7 bases, leaving 10 bases not matched to a gene. The CDR3 coding sequence is TGTGCCAGCAGTTTATGGTCCCCAGACAGGGGGACCCAGCCCCAGCATTTT. It encodes CASSLWSPDRGTQPQHF.

The V gene is TRBV5-6, the J gene TRBJ2-1; 7 nucleotides line up with TRBD2. CDR3 size: 15 residues. Germline CDR1 and CDR2: SGHDT and YYEEEE. Trimming removed 2 bases from V and 1 base from J; junction bases left unmatched: 3. CDR3 protein: CASSFVGGSYNEQFF. The CDR3 bases are TGTGCCAGCAGCTTTGTGGGAGGGTCCTACAATGAGCAGTTCTTC.

This clone was seen just once. The DNA of the CDR3 is TGTGCCAGCAGCGTAGCTCTAGCAGGCTACGAGCAGTACTTC. This codes for CASSVALAGYEQYF. The chain combines TRBV9 with TRBJ2-7; D is perhaps TRBD2 (5 bases). This CDR3 comprises 14 residues. Trimming left V 0 bases short and J 3 bases short, with 10 bases between. CDR1 is SGDLS, CDR2 YYNGEE, per germline.

The chain links TRBV5-4 to TRBJ1-2; D gene uncertain. Germline V gives CDR1 SGHNT, CDR2 YYREEE (reference sequence). The CDR3 extends over 18 amino acids. V lost 4 bases to trimming and J lost 0 bases, with 22 bases between them. The CDR3, as DNA: TGTGCCAGCAGCCCGAATGGGATGAGAGGGAACACTAACTATGGCTACACCTTC. Translated, it gives CASSPNGMRGNTNYGYTF.

V usage is TRBV28 and J usage is TRBJ2-7; D remains unclear. Trimming shortened V by 5 bases and J by 2 bases, and 16 bases separated the two germline ends. Germline CDR1 and CDR2: MDHEN and SYDVKM. The CDR3 contains 15 residues. CDR3 sequence: CASSPSRVGPYEQYF. The CDR3 DNA sequence: TGTGCCAGCAGTCCCTCCCGGGTAGGACCCTACGAGCAGTACTTC. The full variable domain, with the rest looked up from reference TRBV28 and TRBJ2-7, is DVKVTQSSRYLVKRTGEKVFLECVQDMDHENMFWYRQDPGLGLRLIYFSYDVKMKEKGDIPEGYSVSREKKERFSLILESASTNQTSMYLCASSPSRVGPYEQYFGPGTRLTVT.

A few counts support this clone. The V call is TRBV2, the J call TRBJ1-1; D gene unclear. Looked up from germline, CDR1 is SNHLY and CDR2 is FYNNEI. V lost 9 bases and J lost 0, with 17 bases in between. There are 15 residues in the CDR3. The CDR3 coding sequence is TGTGCCAGGGAAAGTTCGGGAGTCATGAACACTGAAGCTTTCTTT. It translates to CARESSGVMNTEAFF.

This clone came up a few times. This sequence joins TRBV27 and TRBJ2-7; no clear D. Trimming stripped 3 bases from V and 2 bases from J, with 17 bases between. Germline loops: CDR1 MNHEY, CDR2 SMNVEV (reference sequence). The CDR3 runs 16 residues. Written as DNA, the CDR3 is TGTGCCAGCAGTTTCTCAGGTGGAGTCATCGCCTACGAGCAGTACTTC. The encoded protein is CASSFSGGVIAYEQYF.

J is TRBJ2-7 and V is TRBV4-1, with 9 nucleotides matching TRBD1. Germline V lookup: CDR1 MGHRA, CDR2 YSYEKL. Unmatched junction bases numbered 3, after V lost 2 bases and J lost 1 base. The CDR3 length is 15 residues. CDR3 sequence (DNA): TGCGCCAGCAGCCAAACAGGGGGCGCTTCCTACGAGCAGTACTTC. This gives the protein CASSQTGGASYEQYF.

The rearrangement links TRBV27 to TRBJ2-7, with D possibly matching TRBD1 (6 bases). This CDR3 has 17 residues. V gave up 5 bases and J gave up 2 bases, with 22 bases separating them. Germline V gives CDR1 MNHEY, CDR2 SMNVEV (reference sequence). CDR3: CASSIRAGRGIAYEQYF. The CDR3 DNA is TGTGCCAGCAGTATTAGGGCGGGCAGGGGAATAGCCTACGAGCAGTACTTC.

V usage is TRBV2 and J usage is TRBJ1-1; the D gene is possibly TRBD1 (5 bases). Trimming pared 7 bases from V and 6 bases from J, leaving 15 bases between. The CDR3 is 13 amino acids. CDR1 and CDR2 (germline): SNHLY, FYNNEI. CDR3: CASNWGGAAEAFF. CDR3 sequence (DNA): TGTGCCAGCAATTGGGGAGGGGCCGCTGAAGCTTTCTTT.

This clone was picked up one time. V is TRBV27 and J is TRBJ2-7, with TRBD1 matching 7 bases. The CDR3 extends over 17 amino acids. CDR1 is MNHEY and CDR2 is SMNVEV in the germline V gene (reference sequence). The V segment lost 5 bases and the J segment 0 bases; nucleotides outside the gene matches: 13. The CDR3 loop is CASSISSPDRPSYEQYF. As DNA, the CDR3 is TGTGCCAGCAGTATCAGCTCTCCGGACAGGCCCTCCTACGAGCAGTACTTC.

The chain links TRBV7-6 to TRBJ2-1; the D gene is possibly TRBD1 (6 bases). Germline V gene data show CDR1 as SGHVS and CDR2 as FNYEAQ. The CDR3 has 15 residues. V was pared by 0 bases and J by 5 bases, with 11 bases between. CDR3 sequence: CASSLARGSDNEQFF. The CDR3 DNA is TGTGCCAGCAGCTTAGCCAGGGGATCGGACAATGAGCAGTTCTTC.

The rearrangement joins TRBV5-8 to TRBJ1-2; maybe TRBD1 (5 bases). The CDR3 runs to 15 residues. V was pared by 3 bases and J by 5 bases, with 17 bases between. Germline CDR1 and CDR2: SGHTS and YDEGEE. In DNA, the CDR3 is TGTGCCAGCAGCTCTCGGGACCGCCGACCATATGGCTACACCTTC. Its protein product is CASSSRDRRPYGYTF.

J is TRBJ1-1 and V is TRBV7-9, with D tentatively TRBD1 (5 bases). The CDR3 consists of 13 residues. In germline, CDR1 is SEHNR, CDR2 FQNEAQ (reference sequence). The V end lost 8 bases, the J end lost 5 bases, and 15 bases lay between the germline ends. The CDR3 bases are TGTGCCAGCCGGAGGGAGGGGCGAACTGAAGCTTTCTTT. Protein: CASRREGRTEAFF.

The genes are TRBV19 and TRBJ2-1; unclear D gene. The V end was cut by 7 bases, the J end by 9 bases, with 16 bases between. CDR3 size: 13 residues. Germline V CDR1 and CDR2: LNHDA, SQIVND (reference sequence). In DNA, the CDR3 is TGTGCCAGTACCAACGCTCCCCTGGGTGAGCAGTTCTTC. Residues: CASTNAPLGEQFF.

This clone appeared once. This rearrangement joins TRBV7-9 to TRBJ1-2; 7 bases match TRBD1. The CDR3 length is 16 residues. The germline CDR1 and CDR2 sequences are SEHNR and FQNEAQ (reference sequence). Germline trimming cut 6 bases from V and 2 bases from J; bases unmatched to any gene: 12. The CDR3 here is CASRLGGGTANYGYTF. CDR3 coding DNA: TGTGCCAGCAGGCTGGGGGGCGGGACAGCAAACTATGGCTACACCTTC.

V gene TRBV5-1 combines with J gene TRBJ2-7, with D possibly being TRBD2 (5 bases). Trimming removed 0 bases at V and 2 bases at J, with 12 bases between. This CDR3 region has 15 residues. Per germline, CDR1 SGHRS and CDR2 YFSETQ. The CDR3 loop is CASSLDGGWAYEQYF. The CDR3 DNA is TGCGCCAGCAGCTTGGATGGCGGGTGGGCCTACGAGCAGTACTTC.

This clone was counted a single time. The chain has TRBV7-2 and TRBJ1-5; possible D gene TRBD1, 6 bases. The CDR3 is 15 amino acids. Germline assignment: CDR1 SGHTA and CDR2 FQGNSA. The ends were cut back, 1 base at V and 4 bases at J, with 11 bases in the middle. The CDR3 bases are TGTGCCAGCAGCTTAGTCGTAGGGGGGAATCAGCCCCAGCATTTT. Translation gives CASSLVVGGNQPQHF.

The J gene is TRBJ1-5, the V gene TRBV6-5; 7 bases align to TRBD1. This CDR3 spans 14 amino acids. Germline V gene data show CDR1 as MNHEY and CDR2 as SVGAGI. V gave up 5 bases and J gave up 5 bases; unmatched junction bases: 6. The CDR3 DNA is TGTGCCAGCAGTACCAGGGGGGTAGATCAGCCCCAGCATTTT. It is translated as CASSTRGVDQPQHF.

The V call is TRBV25-1, the J call TRBJ1-5; D uncertain. Germline V lookup: CDR1 MGHDK, CDR2 SYGVNS. The CDR3 totals 13 residues. Trimming stripped 6 bases from V and 5 bases from J, with 11 bases between. The CDR3 region has the DNA TGTGCCAGCAGATCCGGGGAATATCAGCCCCAGCATTTT. The encoded protein is CASRSGEYQPQHF. Based on the CDR3 plus reference TRBV25-1 and TRBJ1-5, the full variable domain is EADIYQTPRYLVIGTGKKITLECSQTMGHDKMYWYQQDPGMELHLIHYSYGVNSTEKGDLSSESTVSRIRTEHFPLTLESARPSHTSQYLCASRSGEYQPQHFGDGTRLSIL.

The chain employs TRBV19 and TRBJ2-5, with D uncertain. This CDR3 is built from 12 residues. V was pared by 5 bases and J by 3 bases, with 7 bases between. Germline values: CDR1 LNHDA, CDR2 SQIVND (reference sequence). The CDR3 reads CASSGGEETQYF. CDR3 DNA sequence: TGTGCCAGTAGTGGCGGCGAAGAGACCCAGTACTTC.

This rearrangement joins TRBV6-5 to TRBJ2-7, with TRBD1 matching 8 bases. Trimming at V came to 5 bases and at J to 5 bases, leaving 8 bases not matched to a gene. CDR1 and CDR2 (germline): MNHEY, SVGAGI. The CDR3 covers 14 residues. CDR3 nucleotide sequence: TGTGCCAGCAGTCCGAGGACAGGGCACCACGAGCAGTACTTC. Residues: CASSPRTGHHEQYF.

This chain uses TRBV16 with TRBJ2-3, with D perhaps TRBD1 or TRBD2 (6 bases each). Germline assignment: CDR1 KGHSY and CDR2 FQNENV. V gave up 2 bases and J gave up 2 bases, with 14 bases separating them. The CDR3 consists of 16 residues. The CDR3 DNA reads as TGTGCCAGCAGCCAACTGGAGGGGGTTTACACAGATACGCAGTATTTT. Amino acids: CASSQLEGVYTDTQYF.

This chain uses TRBV27 with TRBJ1-1; no clear D gene. Germline V CDR1 and CDR2: MNHEY, SMNVEV (reference sequence). V lost 2 bases to trimming and J lost 3 bases, with 13 bases between them. This CDR3 is 15 amino acids long. CDR3 DNA: TGTGCCAGCAGTTTAGGTGGTCTAATGTACACTGAAGCTTTCTTT. Translating it yields CASSLGGLMYTEAFF.

This sequence joins TRBV27 and TRBJ2-1; possibly TRBD2 for D (6 bases). The V end lost 4 bases, the J end lost 8 bases, and 24 bases lay between the germline ends. The CDR3 consists of 17 residues. Germline CDR1 is MNHEY and CDR2 is SMNVEV (reference sequence). CDR3 residues: CASSSYPAGYEGHEQFF. For the CDR3, the DNA is TGTGCCAGCAGTTCCTACCCGGCGGGATACGAGGGGCATGAGCAGTTCTTC.

The chain recombines TRBV6-6 with TRBJ2-1; 11 bases fit TRBD2. CDR1 is MNHNY, CDR2 SVGAGI, per germline (reference sequence). J gave up 8 bases and V 6 bases, and 9 bases lay outside the gene matches. The CDR3 is 15 residues long. CDR3 region: CASSQLAGVTDEQFF. CDR3 nucleotides: TGTGCCAGCAGCCAACTAGCGGGAGTTACCGATGAGCAGTTCTTC.

The gene calls are TRBV4-1 and TRBJ1-2; D is possibly TRBD1 (5 bases). Germline CDR1 and CDR2: MGHRA and YSYEKL. Trimming cost V 4 bases and J 0 bases, with 12 bases left between them. The CDR3 length is 15 residues. As DNA, the CDR3 is TGCGCCAGCAGCCCTCGGGACCAAGCTAACTATGGCTACACCTTC. It is translated as CASSPRDQANYGYTF.

V is TRBV27 and J is TRBJ2-3; 13 nucleotides match TRBD2. CDR1 MNHEY and CDR2 SMNVEV come from the germline V gene (reference sequence). The CDR3 sequence is 19 residues long. V trimming: 5 bases; J trimming: 0 bases; junction bases outside the gene matches: 11. This chain's CDR3 is CASSRATSGGYLSTDTQYF. CDR3 nucleotide sequence: TGTGCCAGCAGTCGGGCGACTAGCGGGGGGTACCTTAGCACAGATACGCAGTATTTT.

V is TRBV4-3 and J is TRBJ2-5; 7 bases agree with TRBD2. CDR1 and CDR2 from the germline V gene are LGHNA and YSLEER. CDR3 size: 14 residues. Losses at the gene ends were 1 base for V and 5 bases for J; bases not matched to a gene: 4. The CDR3: CASSQGGRLETQYF. CDR3 nucleotides: TGCGCCAGCAGCCAAGGCGGGAGACTCGAGACCCAGTACTTC.